Listed below are T cell receptor beta chains from one sample, sequenced in a study of CD8 T cells in ankylosing spondylitis. TCRdb analysed the 5' RACE reads with MiXCR anew, one entry per CDR3 protein. The sample records over 150,000 distinct CDR3 sequences, roughly 13% being singletons. The sequencing input was blood, either unsorted or a sorted T cell fraction (not recorded which). The origin of the receptors is a male donor with ankylosing spondylitis or in good health (not recorded which). Both conserved end residues are part of each CDR3. Each record gives: V gene, J gene, D gene, clone size, CDR3 DNA, CDR3 protein. The D gene is left open where the match is weak. Only some rows state a clone size, as once, few, many or a class for expanded clones.

TRBV11-1	TRBJ2-1	TRBD2	many	TGTGCCAGCAGCTTAGTAGGGTTAGGAGCGGGGAGCTCCTACAATGAGCAGTTCTTC	CASSLVGLGAGSSYNEQFF
TRBV3-1	TRBJ2-5	TRBD2	-	TGTGCCAGCAGCCCTAGACTAGCGGGAGAAGAGACCCAGTACTTC	CASSPRLAGEETQYF
TRBV3-1	TRBJ2-1	TRBD1	many	TGTGCCAGCAGCCAAGTTCACTTAACCGGGACAGGGGACAATGAGCAGTTCTTC	CASSQVHLTGTGDNEQFF
TRBV2	TRBJ2-2	-	-	TGTGCCAGCAGTGAATTCCTCGAGCCATCGGACACCGGGGAGCTGTTTTTT	CASSEFLEPSDTGELFF
TRBV21-1	TRBJ2-7	-	-	TGTGCCAGCAGCAAACGAAGGACTTTCTACGAGCAGTACTTC	CASSKRRTFYEQYF
TRBV2	TRBJ2-3	-	-	TGTGCCAGCAGTGGGACCTCAGATACGCAGTATTTT	CASSGTSDTQYF
TRBV27	TRBJ1-1	-	-	TGTGCCAGCAGTCCCTCACAAGGGCCTGAAGCTTTCTTT	CASSPSQGPEAFF
TRBV7-9	TRBJ2-5	TRBD1	few	TGTGCCAGCAGCCTTTCCGGACAGGGTGTGATGGAGACCCAGTACTTC	CASSLSGQGVMETQYF
TRBV30	TRBJ1-6	-	few	TGTGCCTCAACAGGGAGTAATTCACCCCTCCACTTT	CASTGSNSPLHF
TRBV6-1	TRBJ1-1	-	few	TGTGCCAGCAACCCACGGCTCGAGGCTGAAGCTTTCTTT	CASNPRLEAEAFF
TRBV19	TRBJ2-2	-	-	TGTGCCAGTAGTATAATTACCCCACTCAACGGGGAGCTGTTTTTT	CASSIITPLNGELFF
TRBV6-5	TRBJ1-5	TRBD1	many	TGTGCCAGCAGTTATGGACAGGGGGAACAGCCCCAGCATTTT	CASSYGQGEQPQHF
TRBV3-1	TRBJ2-3	TRBD2	-	TGTGCCAGCAGCCCAAACCTGGCGGGGGGGCGCACAGATACGCAGTATTTT	CASSPNLAGGRTDTQYF
TRBV6-5	TRBJ2-7	TRBD1	-	TGTGCCAGCAGTCTACGTGACAGGGATCCCTACGAGCAGTACTTC	CASSLRDRDPYEQYF
TRBV5-5	TRBJ2-5	TRBD2	-	TGTGCCAGCAGCTTGGGAGTTCTCGGGGGGGCCGGGGAGACCCAGTACTTC	CASSLGVLGGAGETQYF
TRBV4-1	TRBJ2-5	-	-	TGCGCCAGCAGCCAAGGTGCCCCCTTCCAAGAGACCCAGTACTTC	CASSQGAPFQETQYF
TRBV6-5	TRBJ1-2	-	few	TGTGCCAGCAGTTGGGAACAGGGCCATGGCTACACCTTC	CASSWEQGHGYTF
TRBV27	TRBJ2-5	-	-	TGTGCCAGCAGTTCCCTGGAGACCCAGTACTTC	CASSSLETQYF
TRBV5-1	TRBJ2-1	-	many	TGCGCCAGCAGCTTATTAGAGTTTGGCGAGCAGTTCTTC	CASSLLEFGEQFF
TRBV6-1	TRBJ2-6	TRBD1	few	TGTGCCAGCAGCCCGGGACAGGGAGGTGGGGCCAACGTCCTGACTTTC	CASSPGQGGGANVLTF
TRBV7-2	TRBJ2-1	-	few	TGTGCCAGCAGCTTATTGGCGGGACCTGAGCAGTTCTTC	CASSLLAGPEQFF
TRBV6-5	TRBJ2-3	TRBD1	few	TGTGCCAGCAGTTTCGCCGGGACAGGGACAGATACGCAGTATTTT	CASSFAGTGTDTQYF
TRBV4-1	TRBJ1-1	-	-	TGCGCCAGCAGCCAGTCGGGACATTCGAACACTGAAGCTTTCTTT	CASSQSGHSNTEAFF
TRBV7-9	TRBJ2-7	-	few	TGTGCCAGCAGCTTCCGGGACAACCCCTACGAGCAGTACTTC	CASSFRDNPYEQYF
TRBV2	TRBJ2-1	-	-	TGTGCCAGCAGTTCTACAGCTAGCTCCTACAATGAGCAGTTCTTC	CASSSTASSYNEQFF
TRBV30	TRBJ2-7	-	-	TGTGCCTGGAGTGTTGAATCCTACGAGCAGTACTTC	CAWSVESYEQYF
TRBV6-5	TRBJ1-4	-	-	TGTGCCAGCAGTTCGCGACAGACAACTAATGAAAAACTGTTTTTT	CASSSRQTTNEKLFF
TRBV30	TRBJ2-2	TRBD2	-	TGTGCCTGGAGTAAGCGGGAGGGCATCGGGGAGCTGTTTTTT	CAWSKREGIGELFF
TRBV25-1	TRBJ2-3	TRBD1	-	TGTGCCAGCGACAGGGATTCCACAGATACGCAGTATTTT	CASDRDSTDTQYF
TRBV6-1	TRBJ1-2	-	few	TGTGCCAGCACCCGGACAGCGAGCATGATAAACTATGGCTACACCTTC	CASTRTASMINYGYTF
TRBV12-3/TRBV12-4	TRBJ1-5	-	many	TGTGCCAGCAGTTTCGGCAGGAGTGGTCAGCCCCAGCATTTT	CASSFGRSGQPQHF
TRBV2	TRBJ2-1	-	many	TGTGCCAGCAGTGAAGGGGCAGACAATGAGCAGTTCTTC	CASSEGADNEQFF
TRBV9	TRBJ2-1	-	few	TGTGCCAGCAGCGTAGCTGACAGCAAGACATACAATGAGCAGTTCTTC	CASSVADSKTYNEQFF
TRBV4-1	TRBJ1-1	-	-	TGCGCCAGCAGCCAAGAGGACGGGTTGAACACTGAAGCTTTCTTT	CASSQEDGLNTEAFF